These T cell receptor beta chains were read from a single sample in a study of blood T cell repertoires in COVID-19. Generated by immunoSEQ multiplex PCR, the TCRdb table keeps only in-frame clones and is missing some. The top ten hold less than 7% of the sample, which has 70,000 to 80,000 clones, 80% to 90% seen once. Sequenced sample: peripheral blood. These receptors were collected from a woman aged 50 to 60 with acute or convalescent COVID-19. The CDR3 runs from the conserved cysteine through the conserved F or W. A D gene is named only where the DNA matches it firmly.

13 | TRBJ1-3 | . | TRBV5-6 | CASSPGTGNTIYF
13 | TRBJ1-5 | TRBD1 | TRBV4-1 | CASSQEQGDPQHF
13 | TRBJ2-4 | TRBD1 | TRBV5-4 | CASRGTGENIQYF
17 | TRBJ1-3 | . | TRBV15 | CATSRAEPGNSGNTIYF
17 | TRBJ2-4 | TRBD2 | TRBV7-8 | CASSSGVGGPPKNIQYF
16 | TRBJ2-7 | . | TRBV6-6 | CASSSTGHSELGEQYF
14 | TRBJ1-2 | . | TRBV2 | CATQGETGSYGYTF
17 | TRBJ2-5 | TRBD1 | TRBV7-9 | CASSALSSDRGEETQYF
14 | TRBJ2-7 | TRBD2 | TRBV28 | CASSLGTSGYEQYF
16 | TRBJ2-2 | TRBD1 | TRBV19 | CASSGQGRITTGELFF
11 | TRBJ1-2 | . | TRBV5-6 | CASTSQGGYTF
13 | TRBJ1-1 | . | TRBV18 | CASSPNGNTEAFF
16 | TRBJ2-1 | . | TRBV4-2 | CASSQDISSSYNEQFF
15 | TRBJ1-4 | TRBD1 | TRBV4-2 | CASSQETGAGEKLFF
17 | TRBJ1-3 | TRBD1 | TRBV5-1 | CASSLFSQQGAGNTIYF
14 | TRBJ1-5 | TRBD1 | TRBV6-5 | CASSSGGTFQPQHF
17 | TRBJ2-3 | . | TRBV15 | CATSRDTYPTSTDTQYF
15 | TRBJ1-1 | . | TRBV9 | CASSVVGGLNTEAFF
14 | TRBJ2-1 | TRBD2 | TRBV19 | CASSSGGPNNEQFF
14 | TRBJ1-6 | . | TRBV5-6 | CASSLVDRGSPLHF
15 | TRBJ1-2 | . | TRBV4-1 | CASSQEWGRNYGYTF
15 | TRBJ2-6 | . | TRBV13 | CASSKWGEGANVLTF
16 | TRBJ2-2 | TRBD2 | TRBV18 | CASSPRTSGNTGELFF
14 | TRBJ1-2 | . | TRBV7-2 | CASSPREANYGYTF
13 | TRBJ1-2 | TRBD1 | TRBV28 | CASSLSGGYGYTF
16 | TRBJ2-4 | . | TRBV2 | CASRIRVSKAKNIQYF
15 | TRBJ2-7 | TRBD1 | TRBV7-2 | CASSPGDRAGYEQYF
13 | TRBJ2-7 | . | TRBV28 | CASSLGYSYEQYF
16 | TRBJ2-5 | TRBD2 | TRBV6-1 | CASSEDVGGAGETQYF
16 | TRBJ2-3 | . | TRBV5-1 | CASSLPKTASTDTQYF
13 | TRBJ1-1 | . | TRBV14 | CASSQALIGEAFF
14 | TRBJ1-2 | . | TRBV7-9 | CASSPQGTNYGYTF
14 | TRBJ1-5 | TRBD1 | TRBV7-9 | CASSQGQPNQPQHF
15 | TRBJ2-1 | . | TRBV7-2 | CASSLALQNYNEQFF
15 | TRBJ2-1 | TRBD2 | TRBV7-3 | CASSSSAGGLYEQFF
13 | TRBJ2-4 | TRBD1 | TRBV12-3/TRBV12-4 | CASSWGQGNIQYF
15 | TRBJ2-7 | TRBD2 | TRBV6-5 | CASRPLAGVTYEQYF
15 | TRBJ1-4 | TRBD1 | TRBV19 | CASSMGDRARGELFF
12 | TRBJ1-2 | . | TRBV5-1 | CASSLNQGPYTF
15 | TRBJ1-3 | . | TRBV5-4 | CASSQSRGAGNTIYF
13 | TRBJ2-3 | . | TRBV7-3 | CASSYEGEDTQYF
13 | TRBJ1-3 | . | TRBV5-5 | CASNLGSGNTIYF
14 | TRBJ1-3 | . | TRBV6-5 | CASTQAGIGNTIYF
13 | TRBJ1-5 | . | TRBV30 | CAWSAGFDQPQHF
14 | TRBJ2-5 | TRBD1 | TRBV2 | CASVRRDSQETQYF
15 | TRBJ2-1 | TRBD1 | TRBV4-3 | CASSRVATGANEQFF
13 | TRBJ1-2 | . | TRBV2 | CASRRGIFYGYTF
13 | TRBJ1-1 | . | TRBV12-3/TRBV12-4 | CASTTLRGMQAFF
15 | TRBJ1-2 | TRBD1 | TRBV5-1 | CASSPGQGTYYGYTF
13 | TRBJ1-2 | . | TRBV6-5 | CASRGAANYGYTF
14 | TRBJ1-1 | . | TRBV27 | CASSLGGAVAEAFF
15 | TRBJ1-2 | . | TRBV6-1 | CASSDRGKPAYGYTF